This TCR beta chain was identified in a study of technical replicates of blood from a few donors. The germline V gene has CDR1 SNHLY and CDR2 FYNNEI. CDR3 size: 13 residues. Germline trimming cut 4 bases from V and 5 bases from J; bases unmatched to any gene: 3. There are a few counts of this clone. Some clones are missing from TCRdb's copy, which holds only in-frame ones; the method was immunoSEQ multiplex PCR. Of about 70,000 clones listed, about nine tenths are singletons. The sequenced sample was T cells isolated from PBMCs. The gene calls are TRBV2 and TRBJ2-5, with 8 positions matching TRBD1. The sequence was obtained from a human donor in good health. DNA for the CDR3: TGTGCCAGCAGTGCTAACAGGGGGGAGACCCAGTACTTC. Translating it yields CASSANRGETQYF.